These 13 T cell receptor beta chains originate from one sample sequenced in a study of blood T cell repertoires in COVID-19 (TCRdb year 2020). The method behind the library was the immunoSEQ multiplex PCR assay. The source is immuneACCESS, and TCRdb retained only in-frame sequences with V and J called. Part of the clones is not carried over; for the studies checked, unresolved V genes explain less than half of this, and the remainder is unexplained. The sample table records about 230,000 clones; less than 85% of these occur just once. Roughly 2.7% of the sample is in the top ten clones. The sequenced sample was peripheral blood. The receptors shown here come from a woman in her 70s with active or convalescent COVID-19.

This clone occurred many times. The chain carries TRBV7-8 and TRBJ1-2; D is undetermined. The CDR3 consists of 12 residues. The germline V gene has CDR1 SGHVS and CDR2 FQNEAQ. Trimming pared 3 bases from V and 7 bases from J, leaving 9 bases between. This chain's CDR3 is CASSFAGTGYTF. CDR3 DNA sequence: TGTGCCAGCAGCTTTGCGGGTACTGGCTACACCTTC.

This clone appeared once. The chain carries TRBV18 and TRBJ1-1; D is undetermined. CDR3 length equals 13 residues. Germline V gives CDR1 KGHSH, CDR2 LQKENI. V dropped 5 bases and J dropped 1 base, with 8 bases sitting between them. This CDR3 reads CASSTDGNTEAFF. The CDR3 nucleotides are TGTGCCAGCTCAACTGATGGGAACACTGAAGCTTTCTTT.

CDR3 region: CASSLAGGANTEAFF. Written as DNA, the CDR3 is TGCGCCAGCAGCTTGGCGGGGGGCGCGAACACTGAAGCTTTCTTT. The chain employs TRBV5-1 and TRBJ1-1, with D maybe TRBD1 (6 bases). V shed 0 bases and J shed 1 base, with 10 bases lying between them. CDR3 length: 15 residues. Germline CDR1 and CDR2: SGHRS and YFSETQ. Using reference TRBV5-1 and TRBJ1-1 for the parts outside the CDR3, the full variable domain is KAGVTQTPRYLIKTRGQQVTLSCSPISGHRSVSWYQQTPGQGLQFLFEYFSETQRNKGNFPGRFSGRQFSNSRSEMNVSTLELGDSALYLCASSLAGGANTEAFFGQGTRLTVV.

V is TRBV3-1 (or the pseudogene TRBV3-2) and J is TRBJ1-3; D gene unclear. Trimming removed 2 bases at V and 3 bases at J, with 14 bases between. Germline CDR1 is LGHDT and CDR2 is YNNKEL (reference sequence). The CDR3 consists of 16 residues. The CDR3 sequence: CASSQNLASGGNTIYF. CDR3 coding DNA: TGTGCCAGCAGCCAAAACCTCGCTAGTGGTGGAAACACCATATATTTT.

The V and J genes are TRBV18 and TRBJ1-1; possible D gene TRBD1, 5 bases. V shed 5 bases and J shed 3 bases, with 13 bases lying between them. This CDR3 contains 14 residues. Germline CDR1 reads KGHSH; CDR2 reads LQKENI. The CDR3 nucleotides are TGTGCCAGCTCATCGGACACCCGTCACACTGAAGCTTTCTTT. Its protein product is CASSSDTRHTEAFF.

The chain uses TRBV9 and TRBJ2-2; D is ambiguous. The germline V gene encodes CDR1 SGDLS and CDR2 YYNGEE. V lost 2 bases and J 5 bases, leaving 13 bases between the germline ends. There are 15 residues in the CDR3. The CDR3 DNA reads TGTGCCAGCAGCGTCTCAGCCGACGGGACCGGGGAGCTGTTTTTT. Protein product: CASSVSADGTGELFF.

The V and J genes are TRBV29-1 and TRBJ1-5, with D perhaps TRBD1 (6 bases). The CDR3 loop spans 14 amino acids. Trimming took off 6 bases at V and 0 bases at J, with 12 bases between the two ends. From germline, CDR1 is SQVTM and CDR2 ANQGSEA. This chain's CDR3 is CSVARDNSNQPQHF. Written as DNA, the CDR3 is TGCAGCGTCGCCCGGGACAATAGCAATCAGCCCCAGCATTTT.

The chain uses TRBV28 and TRBJ1-2; no clear D gene. Trimming removed 6 bases from V and 1 base from J, with 12 bases in between. CDR1 is MDHEN and CDR2 is SYDVKM in the germline V gene. CDR3 length: 14 amino acids. CDR3 loop: CASSPYIFNYGYTF. In DNA, the CDR3 is TGTGCCAGCAGCCCTTACATCTTTAACTATGGCTACACCTTC.

The chain employs TRBV5-8 and TRBJ1-3; D is uncertain. The V end was cut by 4 bases, the J end by 7 bases, with 15 bases between. Germline-derived CDR1 and CDR2 are SGHTS and YDEGEE. The length of the CDR3 is 14 residues. CDR3 nucleotide sequence: TGTGCCAGCAGCGTGCCCGGAGTCGGTAACACCATATATTTT. Translation: CASSVPGVGNTIYF.

The chain carries TRBV29-1 and TRBJ1-5, with D maybe TRBD1 (5 bases). Germline V gene sequence: CDR1 SQVTM, CDR2 ANQGSEA. V lost 4 bases, J lost 4 bases, and 23 bases lay in between. There are 17 residues in the CDR3. CDR3 amino acids: CSVVVSGDGRTNQPQHF. The CDR3, as DNA: TGCAGCGTTGTGGTCTCGGGGGACGGGAGGACTAATCAGCCCCAGCATTTT.

Written as DNA, the CDR3 is TGTGCCAGCAGCCCCGGGCCGGGGGATACGCAGTATTTT. It encodes CASSPGPGDTQYF. The chain carries TRBV7-9 and TRBJ2-3; D may be TRBD2 (5 bases). The V end lost 5 bases, the J end lost 6 bases, and 12 bases lay between the germline ends. There are 13 residues in the CDR3. From germline, CDR1 is SEHNR and CDR2 FQNEAQ (reference sequence). The entire variable domain, with the rest obtained from reference TRBV7-9 and TRBJ2-3, is as follows: DTGVSQNPRHKITKRGQNVTFRCDPISEHNRLYWYRQTLGQGPEFLTYFQNEAQLEKSRLLSDRFSAERPKGSFSTLEIQRTEQGDSAMYLCASSPGPGDTQYFGPGTRLTVL.

The chain carries TRBV9 and TRBJ2-7, with D possibly TRBD1 on 5 matching bases. The CDR3 runs 15 residues. V gave up 0 bases and J gave up 2 bases, with 12 bases separating them. Germline V gene sequence: CDR1 SGDLS, CDR2 YYNGEE. CDR3 DNA sequence: TGTGCCAGCAGCGTAGGATGGGGCGCCACCTACGAGCAGTACTTC. As protein: CASSVGWGATYEQYF.

There are a few counts of this clone. The rearrangement links TRBV28 to TRBJ2-7; the match to TRBD1 covers 7 bases. The CDR3 contains 13 residues. In germline, CDR1 is MDHEN, CDR2 SYDVKM. The trim removed 5 bases at V and 2 bases at J, leaving 3 bases unmatched. CDR3 sequence: CASSPTGTYEQYF. CDR3 coding DNA: TGTGCCAGCAGTCCGACAGGGACCTACGAGCAGTACTTC. The variable domain in full, with the rest retrieved from reference TRBV28 and TRBJ2-7, is DVKVTQSSRYLVKRTGEKVFLECVQDMDHENMFWYRQDPGLGLRLIYFSYDVKMKEKGDIPEGYSVSREKKERFSLILESASTNQTSMYLCASSPTGTYEQYFGPGTRLTVT.